This T cell receptor (beta chain) was captured by sequencing in a study of blood T cell repertoires in COVID-19. Germline assignment: CDR1 LNHDA and CDR2 SQIVND (reference sequence). V lost 3 bases to trimming and J lost 5 bases, with 13 bases between them. CDR3 length: 14 residues. Sequencing used immunoSEQ multiplex PCR; TCRdb keeps in-frame clones, though not all of them. Of roughly 72,000 clones listed, about nine tenths are singletons. Source material: peripheral blood. The chain links TRBV19 to TRBJ1-1, with D possibly TRBD1 on 6 matching bases. The TCR sequence derives from a human donor in a cohort sampled during active COVID-19. CDR3 loop: CASSIEGVKTEAFF. DNA for the CDR3: TGTGCCAGTAGTATTGAGGGGGTTAAGACTGAAGCTTTCTTT.